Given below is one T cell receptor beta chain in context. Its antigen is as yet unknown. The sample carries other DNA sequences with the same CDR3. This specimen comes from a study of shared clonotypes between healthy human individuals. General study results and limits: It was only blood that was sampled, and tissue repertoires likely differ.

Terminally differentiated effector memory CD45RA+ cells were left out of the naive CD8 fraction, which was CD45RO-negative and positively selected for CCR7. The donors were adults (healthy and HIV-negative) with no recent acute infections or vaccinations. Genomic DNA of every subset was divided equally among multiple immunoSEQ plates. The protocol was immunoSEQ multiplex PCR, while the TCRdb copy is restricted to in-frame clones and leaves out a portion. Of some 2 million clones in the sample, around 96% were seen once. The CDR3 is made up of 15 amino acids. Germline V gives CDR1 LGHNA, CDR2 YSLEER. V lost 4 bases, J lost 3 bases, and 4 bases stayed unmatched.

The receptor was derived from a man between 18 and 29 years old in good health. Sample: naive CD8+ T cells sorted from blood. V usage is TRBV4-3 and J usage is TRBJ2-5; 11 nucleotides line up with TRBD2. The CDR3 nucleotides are TGCGCCAGCAGCCGAATACTAGCGGGAGAAGAGACCCAGTACTTC. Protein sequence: CASSRILAGEETQYF.